This T cell receptor beta chain was sequenced in a study of identical twins. Notes on the study in general: Cross-sectional statistics, not tracking of the same donors, supported the conclusions. Compared with unrelated sharing, twin-shared out-of-frame alpha sequences had more low-probability sequences. With abundant cord blood beta clonotypes, insertions were fewer; memory repertoires showed no such pattern.

MiXCR, applied by TCRdb to the 5' RACE reads, yields one record per CDR3 protein. The sample holds 1.5 million to 2 million distinct CDR3 sequences, roughly 35% seen once. Regarding this clonotype: No antigen is known for it.

V was clipped by 5 bases and J by 5 bases; unmatched bases: 9. Germline CDR1 reads MNHEY; CDR2 reads SMNVEV (reference sequence). CDR3 length: 16 amino acids. The sample consisted of cord blood. This clonotype was sampled from a newborn girl in good health. The chain is built from TRBV27 and TRBJ2-2, with TRBD2 identical over 9 bases. CDR3 sequence reads: CASSPKAGGVTGELFF. The CDR3 region has the DNA TGTGCCAGCAGTCCCAAAGCGGGGGGTGTGACCGGGGAGCTGTTTTTT.